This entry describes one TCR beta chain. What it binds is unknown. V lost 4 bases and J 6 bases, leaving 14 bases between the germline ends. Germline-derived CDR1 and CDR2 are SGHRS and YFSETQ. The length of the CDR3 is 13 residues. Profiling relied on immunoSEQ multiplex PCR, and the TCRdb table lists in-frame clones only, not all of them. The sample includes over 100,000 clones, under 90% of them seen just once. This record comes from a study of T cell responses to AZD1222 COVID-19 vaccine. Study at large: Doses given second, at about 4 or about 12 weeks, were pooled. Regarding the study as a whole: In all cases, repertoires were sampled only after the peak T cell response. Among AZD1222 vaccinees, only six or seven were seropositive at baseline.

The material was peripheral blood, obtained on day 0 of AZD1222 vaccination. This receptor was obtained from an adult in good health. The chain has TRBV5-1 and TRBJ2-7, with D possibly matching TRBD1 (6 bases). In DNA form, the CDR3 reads TGCGCCAGCAGCACTTTCGGACAGAGCGAGCAGTACTTC. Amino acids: CASSTFGQSEQYF.